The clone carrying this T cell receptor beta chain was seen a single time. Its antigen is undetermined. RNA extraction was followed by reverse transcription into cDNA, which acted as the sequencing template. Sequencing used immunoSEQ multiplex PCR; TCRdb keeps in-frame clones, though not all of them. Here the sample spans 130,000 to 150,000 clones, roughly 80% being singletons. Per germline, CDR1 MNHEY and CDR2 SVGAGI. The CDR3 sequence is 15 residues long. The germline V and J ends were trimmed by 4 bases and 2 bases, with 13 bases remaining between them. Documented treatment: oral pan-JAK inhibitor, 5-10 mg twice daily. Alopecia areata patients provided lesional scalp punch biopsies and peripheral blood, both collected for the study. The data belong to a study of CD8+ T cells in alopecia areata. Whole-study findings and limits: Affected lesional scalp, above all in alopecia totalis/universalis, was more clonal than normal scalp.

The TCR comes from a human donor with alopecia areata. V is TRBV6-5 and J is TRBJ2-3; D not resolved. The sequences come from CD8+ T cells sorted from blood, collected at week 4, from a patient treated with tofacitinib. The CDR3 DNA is TGTGCCAGCAGTTCTGGGCCAGAATACACAGATACGCAGTATTTT. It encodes CASSSGPEYTDTQYF.